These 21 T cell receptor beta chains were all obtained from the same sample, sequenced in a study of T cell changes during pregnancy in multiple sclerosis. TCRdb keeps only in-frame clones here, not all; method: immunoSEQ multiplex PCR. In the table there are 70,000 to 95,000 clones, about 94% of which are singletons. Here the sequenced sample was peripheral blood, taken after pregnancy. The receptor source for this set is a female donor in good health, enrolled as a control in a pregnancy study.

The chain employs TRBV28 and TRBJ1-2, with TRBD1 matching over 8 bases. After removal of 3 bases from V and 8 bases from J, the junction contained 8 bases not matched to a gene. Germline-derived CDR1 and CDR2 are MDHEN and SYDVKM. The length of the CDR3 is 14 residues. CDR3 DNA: TGTGCCAGCAGTTTGGTTGGACAGGGCAAAGGCTACACCTTC. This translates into CASSLVGQGKGYTF.

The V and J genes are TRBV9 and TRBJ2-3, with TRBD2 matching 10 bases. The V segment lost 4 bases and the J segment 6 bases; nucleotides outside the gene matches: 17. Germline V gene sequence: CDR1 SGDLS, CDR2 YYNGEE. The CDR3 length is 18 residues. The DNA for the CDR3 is TGTGCCAGCAGCCTCCACGGTCCTCTAGCGGGAGTATGGGATACGCAGTATTTT. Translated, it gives CASSLHGPLAGVWDTQYF.

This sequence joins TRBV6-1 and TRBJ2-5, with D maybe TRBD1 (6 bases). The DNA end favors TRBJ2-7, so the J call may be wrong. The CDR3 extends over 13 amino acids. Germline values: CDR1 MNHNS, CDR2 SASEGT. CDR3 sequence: CASIFGTRREQYF. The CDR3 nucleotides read TGTGCCAGCATATTCGGGACACGACGCGAGCAGTACTTC.

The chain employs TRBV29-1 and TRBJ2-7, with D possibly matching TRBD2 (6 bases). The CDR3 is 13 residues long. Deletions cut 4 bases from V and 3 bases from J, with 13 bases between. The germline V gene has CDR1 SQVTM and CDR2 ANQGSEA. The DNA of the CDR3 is TGCAGCGTTGGACCGCAGGAGGGCTACGAGCAGTACTTC. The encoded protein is CSVGPQEGYEQYF.

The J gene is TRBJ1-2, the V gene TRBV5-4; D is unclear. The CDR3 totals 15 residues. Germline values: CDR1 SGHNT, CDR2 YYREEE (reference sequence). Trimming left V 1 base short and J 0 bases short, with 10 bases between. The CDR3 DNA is TGTGCCAGCAGCTTGTATACTGGTTCTAACTATGGCTACACCTTC. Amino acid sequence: CASSLYTGSNYGYTF.

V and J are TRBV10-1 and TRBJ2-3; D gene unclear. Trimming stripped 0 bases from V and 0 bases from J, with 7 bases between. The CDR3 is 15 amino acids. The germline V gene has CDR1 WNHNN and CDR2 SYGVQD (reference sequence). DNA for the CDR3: TGCGCCAGCAGTGAGTCGATGAGGAGCACAGATACGCAGTATTTT. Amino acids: CASSESMRSTDTQYF.

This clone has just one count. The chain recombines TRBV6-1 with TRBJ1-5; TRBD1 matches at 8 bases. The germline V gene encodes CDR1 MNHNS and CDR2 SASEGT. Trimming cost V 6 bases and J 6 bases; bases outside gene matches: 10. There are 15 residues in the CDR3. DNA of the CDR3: TGTGCCAGCAGCGAACATTGGACAGGGAGTCAGCCCCAGCATTTT. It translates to CASSEHWTGSQPQHF.

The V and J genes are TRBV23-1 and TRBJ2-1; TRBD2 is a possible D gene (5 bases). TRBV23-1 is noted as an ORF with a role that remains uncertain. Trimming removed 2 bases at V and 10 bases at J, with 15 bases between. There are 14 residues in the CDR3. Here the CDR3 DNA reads TGCGCCAGCAGTCAAAAAGGGAGTTGTCAGGAGCAGTTCTTC. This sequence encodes CASSQKGSCQEQFF.

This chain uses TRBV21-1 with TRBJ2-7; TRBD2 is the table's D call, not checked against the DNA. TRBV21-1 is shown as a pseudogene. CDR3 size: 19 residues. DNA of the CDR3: TGTGCCAGCGGGCGTGGGGGGAGGGTAAAAAGCCCGGGTTCCTACGAGCAGTACTTC. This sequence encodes CASGRGGRVKSPGSYEQYF.

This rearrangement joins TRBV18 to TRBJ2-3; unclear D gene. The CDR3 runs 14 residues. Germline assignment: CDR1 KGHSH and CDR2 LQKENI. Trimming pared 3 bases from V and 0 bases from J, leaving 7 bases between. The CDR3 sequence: CASSPLQSTDTQYF. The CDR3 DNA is TGTGCCAGCTCACCTTTGCAGAGCACAGATACGCAGTATTTT.

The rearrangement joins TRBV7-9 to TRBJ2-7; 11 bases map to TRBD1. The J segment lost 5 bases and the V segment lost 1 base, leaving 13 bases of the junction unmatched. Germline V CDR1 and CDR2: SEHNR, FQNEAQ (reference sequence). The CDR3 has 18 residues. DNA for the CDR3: TGTGCCAGCAGCTTAGTGGTTAAAGAGGACAGGGGGCGCGACGAGCAGTACTTC. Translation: CASSLVVKEDRGRDEQYF.

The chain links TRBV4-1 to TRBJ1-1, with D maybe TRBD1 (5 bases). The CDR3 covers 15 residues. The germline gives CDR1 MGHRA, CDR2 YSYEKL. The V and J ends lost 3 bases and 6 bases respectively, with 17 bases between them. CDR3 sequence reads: CASSQRWGEVSEAFF. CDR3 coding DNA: TGCGCCAGCAGCCAGAGATGGGGGGAGGTTTCTGAAGCTTTCTTT.

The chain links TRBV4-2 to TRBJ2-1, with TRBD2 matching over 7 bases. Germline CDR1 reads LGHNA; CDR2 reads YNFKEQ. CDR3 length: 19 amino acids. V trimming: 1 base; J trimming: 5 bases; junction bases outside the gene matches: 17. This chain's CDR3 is CASSQAPTSHNLYDNEQFF. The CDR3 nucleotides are TGTGCCAGCAGCCAAGCTCCGACTAGCCACAACCTGTATGACAATGAGCAGTTCTTC.

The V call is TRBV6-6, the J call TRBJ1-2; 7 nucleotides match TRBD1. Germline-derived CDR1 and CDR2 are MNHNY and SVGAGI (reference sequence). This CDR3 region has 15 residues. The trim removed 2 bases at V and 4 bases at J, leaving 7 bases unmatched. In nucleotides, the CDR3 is TGTGCCAGCAGTTACGCCGACAGGGCACGCTATGGCTACACCTTC. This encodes CASSYADRARYGYTF.

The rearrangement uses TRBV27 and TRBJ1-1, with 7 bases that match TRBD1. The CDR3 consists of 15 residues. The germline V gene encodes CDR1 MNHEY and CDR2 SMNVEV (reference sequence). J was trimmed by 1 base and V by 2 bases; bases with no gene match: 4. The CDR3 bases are TGTGCCAGCAGTTTAGCAGGGGGGACGAACACTGAAGCTTTCTTT. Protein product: CASSLAGGTNTEAFF.

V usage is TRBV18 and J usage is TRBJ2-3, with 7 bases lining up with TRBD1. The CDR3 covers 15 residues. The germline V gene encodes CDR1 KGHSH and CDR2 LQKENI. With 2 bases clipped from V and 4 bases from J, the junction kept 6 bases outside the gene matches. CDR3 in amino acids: CASSPNMQGADTQYF. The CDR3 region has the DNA TGTGCCAGCTCACCAAACATGCAGGGGGCAGATACGCAGTATTTT.

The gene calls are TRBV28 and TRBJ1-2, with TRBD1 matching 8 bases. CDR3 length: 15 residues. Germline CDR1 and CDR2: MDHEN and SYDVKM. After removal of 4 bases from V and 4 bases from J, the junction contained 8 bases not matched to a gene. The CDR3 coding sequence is TGTGCCAGCAGTTCCTCAGGGGGCCTCGCCTATGGCTACACCTTC. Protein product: CASSSSGGLAYGYTF.

CDR3 nucleotides: TGTGCCTGGAGTGTCAAGCGGGCCACGAATGAGCAGTTCTTC. This translates into CAWSVKRATNEQFF. V and J are TRBV30 and TRBJ2-1, with D tentatively TRBD2 (6 bases). The germline V gene encodes CDR1 GTSNPN and CDR2 SVGIG (reference sequence). V was cut by 0 bases and J by 7 bases, with 13 bases left in between. The CDR3 is made up of 14 amino acids.

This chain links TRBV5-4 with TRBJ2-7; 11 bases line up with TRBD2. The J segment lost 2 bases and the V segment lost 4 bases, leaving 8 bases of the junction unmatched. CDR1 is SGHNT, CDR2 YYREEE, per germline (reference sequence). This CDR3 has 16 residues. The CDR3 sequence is CASSTRTSGSPYEQYF. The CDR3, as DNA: TGTGCCAGCAGCACCCGAACTAGCGGGAGTCCCTACGAGCAGTACTTC.

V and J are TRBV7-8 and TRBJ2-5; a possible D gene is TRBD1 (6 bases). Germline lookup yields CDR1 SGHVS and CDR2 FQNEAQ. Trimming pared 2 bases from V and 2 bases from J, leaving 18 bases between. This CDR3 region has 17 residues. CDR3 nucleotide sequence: TGTGCCAGCAGCTTAACGGGGCGGACAGTACCACAAGAGACCCAGTACTTC. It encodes CASSLTGRTVPQETQYF.

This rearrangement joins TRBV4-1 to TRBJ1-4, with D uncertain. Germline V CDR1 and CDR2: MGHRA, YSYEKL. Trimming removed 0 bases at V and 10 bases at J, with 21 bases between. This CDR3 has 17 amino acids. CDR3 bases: TGCGCCAGCAGCCAAGATTCCCAGACCTGGAGCCTAGGAAAACTGTTTTTT. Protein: CASSQDSQTWSLGKLFF.